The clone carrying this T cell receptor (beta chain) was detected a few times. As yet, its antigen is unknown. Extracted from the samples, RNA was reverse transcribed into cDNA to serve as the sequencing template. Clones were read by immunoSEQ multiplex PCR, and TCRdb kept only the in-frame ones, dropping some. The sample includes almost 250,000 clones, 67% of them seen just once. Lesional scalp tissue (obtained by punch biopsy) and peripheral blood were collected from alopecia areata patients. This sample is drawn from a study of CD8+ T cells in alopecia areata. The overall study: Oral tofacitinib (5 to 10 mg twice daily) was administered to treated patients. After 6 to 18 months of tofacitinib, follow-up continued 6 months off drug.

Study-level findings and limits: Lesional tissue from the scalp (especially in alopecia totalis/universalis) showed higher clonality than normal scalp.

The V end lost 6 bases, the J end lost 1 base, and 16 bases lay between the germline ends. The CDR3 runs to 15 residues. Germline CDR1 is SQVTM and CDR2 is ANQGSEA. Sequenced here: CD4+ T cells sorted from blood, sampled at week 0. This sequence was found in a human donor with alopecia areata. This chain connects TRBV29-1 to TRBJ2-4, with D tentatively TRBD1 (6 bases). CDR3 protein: CSVSRGVLAKNIQYF. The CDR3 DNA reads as TGCAGCGTCTCCAGGGGCGTGTTGGCCAAAAACATTCAGTACTTC.